This T cell receptor beta chain was recorded in a study of radiotherapy plus CTLA-4 blockade in lung cancer. Study details: With over 25% of patients having disease control, objective responses were seen in about 18%.

General study results and limits: Blood saw expansion of tumor-derived TCR clones after radiotherapy plus ipilimumab.

The CDR3 totals 16 residues. Trimming removed 2 bases from V and 2 bases from J; junction bases left unmatched: 9. Germline V gene data show CDR1 as LGHNA and CDR2 as YNFKEQ. Of note for this clone: No antigen is known for it.

Sequencing was performed with immunoSEQ multiplex PCR; in TCRdb, only in-frame clones are kept and a portion is missing. The sample holds around 100,000 clones; roughly 79% are singletons and the top ten take around 2.8%. The TCR sequence derives from a human donor with non-small cell lung cancer who had a partial response to radiotherapy plus ipilimumab. Some clones in this sample may be carry-over from other donors' samples. The gene calls are TRBV4-2 and TRBJ2-7, with TRBD1 matching 7 bases. The sample was peripheral blood, taken from a patient treated with radiotherapy plus ipilimumab. The CDR3: CASSQLPWDRTYEQYF. In nucleotides, the CDR3 is TGTGCCAGCAGCCAATTACCCTGGGACAGAACCTACGAGCAGTACTTC.